This T cell receptor (beta chain) stems from a study of shared clonotypes between healthy human individuals. About the study: Every donor yielded three CD4 naive, three CD4 memory, two CD8 naive and one CD8 memory plate.

There were only Caucasian adults among the donors, and all lived in Nashville, Tennessee. This CDR3 contains 14 residues. CDR1 and CDR2 from the germline V gene are SGHDT and YYEEEE. The V and J ends lost 2 bases and 6 bases, in that order; junction bases with no gene match: 4. Profiled with immunoSEQ multiplex PCR; TCRdb holds only in-frame clones, not every one. The profile covers a few million clones, with approximately 94% appearing a single time and approximately 0.13% taken by the ten largest. This clone was seen a single time. Input material: naive CD4+ T cells sorted from blood. Subset here: CD45RA+ positively selected. V and J are TRBV5-6 and TRBJ2-2; 7 bases fit TRBD1. The TCR comes from a man younger than 35 in good health. The CDR3 sequence: CASSFYRGPGELFF. CDR3 nucleotides: TGTGCCAGCAGCTTCTACAGGGGACCCGGGGAGCTGTTTTTT.